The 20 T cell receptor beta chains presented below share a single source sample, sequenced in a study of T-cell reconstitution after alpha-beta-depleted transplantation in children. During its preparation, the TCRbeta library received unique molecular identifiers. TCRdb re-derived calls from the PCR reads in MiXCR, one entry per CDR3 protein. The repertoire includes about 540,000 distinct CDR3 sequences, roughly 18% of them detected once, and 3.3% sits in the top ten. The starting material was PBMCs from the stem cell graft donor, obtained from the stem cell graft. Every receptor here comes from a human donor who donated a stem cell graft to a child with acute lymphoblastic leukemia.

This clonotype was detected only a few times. CDR3 sequence: CASSQRRTGGKGELFF. For the CDR3, the DNA is TGCGCCAGCAGCCAACGTAGGACAGGGGGTAAAGGGGAGCTGTTTTTT. The chain recombines TRBV4-1 with TRBJ2-2; 10 bases agree with TRBD1. Germline V CDR1 and CDR2: MGHRA, YSYEKL. The junction had 8 bases not matched to a gene; V was cut back by 2 bases and J by 8 bases. The length of the CDR3 is 16 residues.

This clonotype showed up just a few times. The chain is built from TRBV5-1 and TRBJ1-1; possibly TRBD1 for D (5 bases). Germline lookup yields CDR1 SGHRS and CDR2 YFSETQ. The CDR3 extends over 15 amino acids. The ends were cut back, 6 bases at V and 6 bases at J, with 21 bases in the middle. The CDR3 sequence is CASKIWSGVGAEAFF. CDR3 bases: TGCGCCAGCAAGATATGGTCGGGGGTAGGCGCTGAAGCTTTCTTT.

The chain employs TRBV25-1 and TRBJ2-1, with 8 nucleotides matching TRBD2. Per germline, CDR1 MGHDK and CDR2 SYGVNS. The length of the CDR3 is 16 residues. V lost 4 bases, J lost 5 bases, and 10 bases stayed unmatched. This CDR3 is CASSASGTSNDNEQFF. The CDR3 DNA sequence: TGTGCCAGCAGTGCTTCCGGGACTAGTAACGACAATGAGCAGTTCTTC.

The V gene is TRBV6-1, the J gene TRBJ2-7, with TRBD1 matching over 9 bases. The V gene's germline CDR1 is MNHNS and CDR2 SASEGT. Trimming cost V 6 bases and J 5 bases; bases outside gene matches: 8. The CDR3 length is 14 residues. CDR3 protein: CASSSDRGKNEQYF. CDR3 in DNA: TGTGCCAGCAGCTCGGACAGGGGTAAAAACGAGCAGTACTTC.

The CDR3 DNA follows: TGCGCCAGCAGGACTGACTCCTATAATTCACCCCTCCACTTT. The encoded protein is CASRTDSYNSPLHF. The chain joins TRBV5-1 to TRBJ1-6; D is ambiguous. CDR3 size: 14 residues. Trimming took off 5 bases at V and 0 bases at J, with 6 bases between the two ends. The germline gives CDR1 SGHRS, CDR2 YFSETQ. The full variable domain, its missing parts supplied by reference TRBV5-1 and TRBJ1-6, is KAGVTQTPRYLIKTRGQQVTLSCSPISGHRSVSWYQQTPGQGLQFLFEYFSETQRNKGNFPGRFSGRQFSNSRSEMNVSTLELGDSALYLCASRTDSYNSPLHFGNGTRLTVT.

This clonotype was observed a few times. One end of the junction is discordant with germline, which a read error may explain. The CDR3 reads CASSPEGGSSEQYF. As DNA, the CDR3 is TGTGCCAGCAGCCCGGAGGGAGGGTCCTCCGAGCAGTACTTC. The chain carries TRBV12-3 or TRBV12-4 and TRBJ2-7, with 7 bases that match TRBD2. This CDR3 comprises 14 residues.

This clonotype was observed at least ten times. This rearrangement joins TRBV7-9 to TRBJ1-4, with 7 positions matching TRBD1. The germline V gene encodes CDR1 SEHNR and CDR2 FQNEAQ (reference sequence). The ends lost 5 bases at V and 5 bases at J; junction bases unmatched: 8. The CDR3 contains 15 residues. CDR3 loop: CASSDPGQKNEKLFF. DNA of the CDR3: TGTGCCAGCAGCGACCCGGGACAGAAGAATGAAAAACTGTTTTTT.

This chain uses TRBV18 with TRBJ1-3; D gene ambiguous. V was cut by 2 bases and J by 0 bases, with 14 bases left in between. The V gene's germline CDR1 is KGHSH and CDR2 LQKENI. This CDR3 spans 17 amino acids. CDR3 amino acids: CASSPIPGPLSGNTIYF. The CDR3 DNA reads TGTGCCAGCTCACCAATCCCAGGACCTCTCTCTGGAAACACCATATATTTT.

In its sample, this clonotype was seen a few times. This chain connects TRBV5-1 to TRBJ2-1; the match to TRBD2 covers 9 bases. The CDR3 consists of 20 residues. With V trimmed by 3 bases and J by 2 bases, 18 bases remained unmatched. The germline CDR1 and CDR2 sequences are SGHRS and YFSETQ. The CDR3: CASSSPTGGTSRITYNEQFF. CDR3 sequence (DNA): TGCGCCAGCAGCTCCCCAACCGGTGGGACTAGCCGGATAACCTACAATGAGCAGTTCTTC. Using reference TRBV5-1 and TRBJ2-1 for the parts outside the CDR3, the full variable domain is KAGVTQTPRYLIKTRGQQVTLSCSPISGHRSVSWYQQTPGQGLQFLFEYFSETQRNKGNFPGRFSGRQFSNSRSEMNVSTLELGDSALYLCASSSPTGGTSRITYNEQFFGPGTRLTVL.

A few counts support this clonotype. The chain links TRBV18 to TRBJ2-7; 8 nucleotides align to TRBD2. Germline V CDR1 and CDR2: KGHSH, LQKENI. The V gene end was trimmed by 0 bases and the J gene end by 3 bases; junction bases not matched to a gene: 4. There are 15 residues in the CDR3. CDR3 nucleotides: TGTGCCAGCTCACCACCGTACGGGAGGGTCTACGAGCAGTACTTC. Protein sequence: CASSPPYGRVYEQYF.

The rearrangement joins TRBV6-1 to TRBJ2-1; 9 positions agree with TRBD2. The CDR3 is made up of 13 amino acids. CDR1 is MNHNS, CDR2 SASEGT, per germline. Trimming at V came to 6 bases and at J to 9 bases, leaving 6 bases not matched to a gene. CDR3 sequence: CASSAQRGAEQFF. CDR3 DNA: TGTGCCAGCAGCGCCCAGCGGGGGGCTGAGCAGTTCTTC.

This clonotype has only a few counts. The CDR3 loop is CASSWYRDNEQFF. For the CDR3, the DNA is TGCGCCAGCAGCTGGTACAGGGATAATGAGCAGTTCTTC. The chain is built from TRBV5-1 and TRBJ2-1; D possibly corresponds to TRBD1 (6 bases). The germline V and J ends were trimmed by 3 bases and 7 bases, with 11 bases remaining between them. This CDR3 is 13 amino acids long. The germline gives CDR1 SGHRS, CDR2 YFSETQ.

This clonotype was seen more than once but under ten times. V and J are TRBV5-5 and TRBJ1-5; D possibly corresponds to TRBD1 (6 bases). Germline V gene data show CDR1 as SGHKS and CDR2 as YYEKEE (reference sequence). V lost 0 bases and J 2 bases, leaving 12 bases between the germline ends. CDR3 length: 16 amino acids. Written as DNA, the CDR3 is TGTGCCAGCAGCTTGGTTGGGGGCGCGGGCAATCAGCCCCAGCATTTT. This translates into CASSLVGGAGNQPQHF.

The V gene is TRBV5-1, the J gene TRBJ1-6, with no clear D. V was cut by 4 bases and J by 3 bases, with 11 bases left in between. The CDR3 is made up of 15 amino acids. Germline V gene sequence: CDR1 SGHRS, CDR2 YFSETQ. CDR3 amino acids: CASSISDGYNSPLHF. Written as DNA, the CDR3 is TGCGCCAGCAGCATTTCGGACGGCTATAATTCACCCCTCCACTTT.

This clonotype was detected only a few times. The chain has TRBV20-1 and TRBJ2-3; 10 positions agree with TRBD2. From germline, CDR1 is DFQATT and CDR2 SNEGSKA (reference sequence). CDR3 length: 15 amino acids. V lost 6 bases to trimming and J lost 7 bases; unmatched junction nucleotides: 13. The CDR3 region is CSAPNLAGVGYTQYF. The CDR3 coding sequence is TGCAGTGCGCCGAATCTAGCGGGAGTAGGGTATACGCAGTATTTT.

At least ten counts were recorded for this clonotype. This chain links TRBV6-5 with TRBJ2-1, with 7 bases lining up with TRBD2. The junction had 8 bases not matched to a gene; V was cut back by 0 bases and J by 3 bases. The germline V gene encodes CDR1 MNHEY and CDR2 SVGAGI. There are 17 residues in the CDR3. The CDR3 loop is CASSYSMPSGIYNEQFF. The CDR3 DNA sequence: TGTGCCAGCAGTTACTCGATGCCTAGCGGAATCTACAATGAGCAGTTCTTC.

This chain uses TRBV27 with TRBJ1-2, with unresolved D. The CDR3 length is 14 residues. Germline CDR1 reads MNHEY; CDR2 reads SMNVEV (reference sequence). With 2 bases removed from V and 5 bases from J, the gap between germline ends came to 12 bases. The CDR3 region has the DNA TGTGCCAGCAGTTTAGGAGGAGTCGGTTATGGCTACACCTTC. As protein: CASSLGGVGYGYTF.

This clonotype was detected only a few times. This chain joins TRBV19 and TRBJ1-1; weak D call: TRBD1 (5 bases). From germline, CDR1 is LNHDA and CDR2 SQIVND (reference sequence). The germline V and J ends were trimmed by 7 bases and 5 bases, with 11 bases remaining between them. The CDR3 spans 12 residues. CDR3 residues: CASNWWGTEAFF. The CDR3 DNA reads TGTGCCAGTAACTGGTGGGGGACTGAAGCTTTCTTT.

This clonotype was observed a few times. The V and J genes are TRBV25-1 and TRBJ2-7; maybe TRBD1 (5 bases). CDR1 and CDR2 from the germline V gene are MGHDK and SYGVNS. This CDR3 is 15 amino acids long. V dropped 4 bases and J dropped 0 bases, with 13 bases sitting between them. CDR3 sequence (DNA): TGTGCCAGCAGTGGCCCTGAAAGGGGCTCCTACGAGCAGTACTTC. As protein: CASSGPERGSYEQYF.

The CDR3 DNA is TGCAGTGCGGGGGGCCAGGGGACGGTTTGGCCCCAGCATTTT. Translation gives CSAGGQGTVWPQHF. The J gene is TRBJ1-5, the V gene TRBV20-1; D perhaps matches TRBD1 (6 bases). Germline V lookup: CDR1 DFQATT, CDR2 SNEGSKA (reference sequence). CDR3 length: 14 residues. V was pared by 6 bases and J by 9 bases, with 21 bases between.